At least ten counts were recorded for the clone carrying this T cell receptor (beta chain). The antigen is undetermined. These data come from a study of T cells after yellow fever vaccination. About the study: It was SMART-Seq v4 Ultra Low Input that prepared the fractions with low cell numbers. Regarding the study as a whole: Post-booster reappearance was seen for most primary-vaccination clones (96% CD4, 80% to 90% CD8). Abundant clonotypes from the bulk population could get into FACS-sorted repertoires as contaminants.

The CDR3 has 16 amino acids. Germline V gene data show CDR1 as SGHRS and CDR2 as YFSETQ. Trimming removed 3 bases at V and 2 bases at J, with 15 bases between. A process of 5'RACE template switching, which added a universal primer site and UMIs, was used to make TCR cDNA. TCRdb re-called the 5' RACE reads through MiXCR, storing one row per CDR3 protein. In the table there are 68,000 or so distinct CDR3 sequences, 7.4% of which are singletons. V gene TRBV5-1 combines with J gene TRBJ1-5, with D possibly matching TRBD1 (6 bases). The receptor's source is a young man who received the YFV17D yellow fever vaccine. The sample in question was CD8+ T cells sorted from PBMCs, obtained 15 days after the yellow fever booster vaccination. The CDR3 coding sequence is TGCGCCAGCAGCTGGGGGCCCGGGGGCGGCAATCAGCCCCAGCATTTT. Translation: CASSWGPGGGNQPQHF.